The T cell receptor (beta chain) described here comes from a study of cytomegalovirus exposure and HLA in healthy donors. Vbeta (60) and Jbeta (13) primers were used in the PCR. The repertoire was sequenced with immunoSEQ multiplex PCR; TCRdb's copy has only in-frame clones and lacks some. Its clone listing holds 130,000 to 150,000 clones. Germline CDR1 reads SNHLY; CDR2 reads FYNNEI. This CDR3 has 15 amino acids. Losses at the gene ends were 7 bases for V and 7 bases for J; bases not matched to a gene: 15. With regard to this clone: The antigen is not known.

Study results and limitations: Later analysis identified several of the most significant clusters that appeared linked to common viral pathogens. For most TCR beta V segments, an earlier analysis put the productive rate at about 90% or about 30% of the time. Despite most TCR sequences being rare, some public TCRs occurred in many donors. The study labeled around 160 TCR beta chains cytomegalovirus-associated.

Sequencing used PBMCs. The chain employs TRBV2 and TRBJ1-2; 7 bases fit TRBD1. The sequence came from a man aged 35-49 years in good health and CMV-seronegative. CDR3 nucleotide sequence: TGTGCCAGCATAATTGAGGGGGCGACAGTAAGTGGCTACACCTTC. Its protein product is CASIIEGATVSGYTF.